These 10 T cell receptor beta chains were all obtained from the same sample, sequenced in a study of blood T cell repertoires in COVID-19. The assay was immunoSEQ multiplex PCR, and TCRdb's table has in-frame clones only and misses some. The sample lists 100,000 to 150,000 clones; 60% to 80% were seen once. The sequencing input was peripheral blood. The receptors come from a man aged 60-69 years with acute or convalescent COVID-19.

As DNA, the CDR3 is TGTGCCAGCAGCTTGACTAGCGGGAGCAGGTTCTTC. It yields the protein CASSLTSGSRFF. The chain combines TRBV5-6 with TRBJ2-1; 11 bases are shared with TRBD2. CDR1 and CDR2 (germline): SGHDT, YYEEEE. V lost 1 base, J lost 15 bases, and 3 bases stayed unmatched. The CDR3 runs to 12 residues.

The chain has TRBV30 and TRBJ1-1; 8 nucleotides agree with TRBD1. Unmatched junction bases numbered 7, after V lost 4 bases and J lost 6 bases. Looked up from germline, CDR1 is GTSNPN and CDR2 is SVGIG (reference sequence). The CDR3 runs 13 residues. CDR3 loop: CAWIFRGLPEAFF. Written as DNA, the CDR3 is TGTGCCTGGATCTTCAGGGGGCTTCCTGAAGCTTTCTTT.

The chain is built from TRBV6-2 or TRBV6-3 and TRBJ2-2; the D is unclear. The V end lost 2 bases, the J end lost 6 bases, and 10 bases lay between the germline ends. Germline lookup yields CDR1 MNHEY and CDR2 SVGEGT. The CDR3 is made up of 14 amino acids. The CDR3 is CASSYTNIPGELFF. The CDR3 region has the DNA TGTGCCAGCAGTTACACTAACATCCCCGGGGAGCTGTTTTTT.

This clone turned up a few times. The chain employs TRBV2 and TRBJ2-2, with D hard to call. This CDR3 region has 15 residues. Germline V gene data show CDR1 as SNHLY and CDR2 as FYNNEI. V dropped 7 bases and J dropped 1 base, with 13 bases sitting between them. This CDR3 reads CASNWLKRNTGELFF. The CDR3 DNA reads TGTGCCAGCAATTGGTTGAAGCGGAACACCGGGGAGCTGTTTTTT. The whole variable domain, filled in from reference TRBV2 and TRBJ2-2, reads EPEVTQTPSHQVTQMGQEVILRCVPISNHLYFYWYRQILGQKVEFLVSFYNNEISEKSEIFDDQFSVERPDGSNFTLKIRSTKLEDSAMYFCASNWLKRNTGELFFGEGSRLTVL.

Comments on this clone: The same CDR3 is also encoded by other DNA sequences in this sample. This sequence joins TRBV12-3 or TRBV12-4 and TRBJ1-1, with D possibly matching TRBD1 (5 bases). The CDR3 length is 13 residues. V shed 3 bases and J shed 1 base, with 6 bases lying between them. As DNA, the CDR3 is TGTGCCAGCAGTTTCGGACAGAACACTGAAGCTTTCTTT. Protein product: CASSFGQNTEAFF.

V and J are TRBV6-5 and TRBJ2-7, with a weak D call TRBD2 (5 bases). The CDR3 length is 14 residues. V shed 2 bases and J shed 2 bases, with 10 bases lying between them. Germline-derived CDR1 and CDR2 are MNHEY and SVGAGI. The CDR3 DNA follows: TGTGCCAGCAGTTACGCTAGCAGAACCTACGAGCAGTACTTC. Residues: CASSYASRTYEQYF.

This clone is medium-sized. V gene TRBV5-6 combines with J gene TRBJ1-2; D remains unclear. CDR3 length equals 12 residues. V lost 0 bases, J lost 8 bases, and 8 bases lay in between. CDR1 SGHDT and CDR2 YYEEEE come from the germline V gene. CDR3 sequence: CASSLVLAGYTF. CDR3 sequence (DNA): TGTGCCAGCAGCTTGGTGTTAGCGGGCTACACCTTC.

The rearrangement uses TRBV10-1 and TRBJ2-3, with TRBD2 matching 9 bases. The CDR3 is 15 residues long. Germline-derived CDR1 and CDR2 are WNHNN and SYGVQD (reference sequence). Trimming cost V 4 bases and J 4 bases; bases outside gene matches: 6. The CDR3 sequence is CASSAGGREADTQYF. The CDR3 region has the DNA TGCGCCAGCAGTGCGGGCGGGAGGGAGGCAGATACGCAGTATTTT.

About this clone: In the same sample, other DNA sequences code for this CDR3. The chain uses TRBV18 and TRBJ2-2; D is unclear. In germline, CDR1 is KGHSH, CDR2 LQKENI. There are 12 residues in the CDR3. V gave up 3 bases and J gave up 4 bases, with 3 bases separating them. The CDR3 reads CASSPSTGELFF. CDR3 DNA sequence: TGTGCCAGCTCACCTAGCACCGGGGAGCTGTTTTTT.

This chain joins TRBV7-2 and TRBJ1-2, with D possibly being TRBD1 (6 bases). CDR1 and CDR2 from the germline V gene are SGHTA and FQGNSA. Trimming took 4 bases from V and 5 from J, leaving 20 bases between them. CDR3 length: 16 amino acids. CDR3 nucleotide sequence: TGTGCCAGCAGCTCCACGACAGGCAGCTCTCAGTATGGCTACACCTTC. Protein sequence: CASSSTTGSSQYGYTF.